This is a list of T cell receptor beta chains from one sample in a study of cytomegalovirus exposure and HLA in healthy donors. Data came from immunoSEQ multiplex PCR; TCRdb stores just in-frame clones and leaves some out. The sample yields 35,000 to 45,000 clones, about 60% seen once. The sequenced sample consisted of PBMCs. Receptors were obtained from a man in his 60s in good health and CMV-seropositive. The CDR3 runs from the conserved cysteine through the conserved F or W. D genes are given only for firm matches. Where a row states a size, it is once, few, many or the class of an expanded clone; other rows omit it.

V gene: TRBV6-5; clone size: few; J gene: TRBJ2-7; D gene: TRBD2; CDR3 DNA: TGTGCCAGCAGTTACTATAGCGGGACGGTCGAGCAGTACTTC; CDR3 protein: CASSYYSGTVEQYF
V gene: TRBV10-3; clone size: few; J gene: TRBJ2-1; D gene: TRBD1; CDR3 DNA: TGTGCCATCAGTGAGAGGGGCGGGACAGGGGGCTACAATGAGCAGTTCTTC; CDR3 protein: CAISERGGTGGYNEQFF
V gene: TRBV7-2; clone size: NA; J gene: TRBJ2-2; D gene: TRBD1; CDR3 DNA: TGTGCCAGCAGCTTTACAGGGGGCACGAACACCGGGGAGCTGTTTTTT; CDR3 protein: CASSFTGGTNTGELFF
V gene: TRBV6-5; clone size: NA; J gene: TRBJ1-1; D gene: NA; CDR3 DNA: TGTGCCAGCGGAGTGAACACTGAAGCTTTCTTT; CDR3 protein: CASGVNTEAFF
V gene: TRBV5-6; clone size: NA; J gene: TRBJ2-3; D gene: NA; CDR3 DNA: TGTGCCAGCAGCTCCAGTGGGGCAGGGCGAAGAGATACGCAGTATTTT; CDR3 protein: CASSSSGAGRRDTQYF
V gene: TRBV7-6; clone size: NA; J gene: TRBJ2-6; D gene: NA; CDR3 DNA: TGTGCCAGCAGATCTACAGGGTCTGGGGCCAACGTCCTGACTTTC; CDR3 protein: CASRSTGSGANVLTF
V gene: TRBV28; clone size: NA; J gene: TRBJ2-1; D gene: TRBD2; CDR3 DNA: TGTGCCAGCAGTCCACGCGGGAGGGCTAATGAGCAGTTCTTC; CDR3 protein: CASSPRGRANEQFF
V gene: TRBV7-2; clone size: NA; J gene: TRBJ2-3; D gene: TRBD1; CDR3 DNA: TGTGCCAGCAATGGACAGGTTGCAGATACGCAGTATTTT; CDR3 protein: CASNGQVADTQYF
V gene: TRBV6-4; clone size: few; J gene: TRBJ2-1; D gene: TRBD1; CDR3 DNA: TGTGCCAGCAGCAACGGGTCAGGGGGCGTCGGTGAGCAGTTCTTC; CDR3 protein: CASSNGSGGVGEQFF
V gene: TRBV30; clone size: NA; J gene: TRBJ2-1; D gene: TRBD2; CDR3 DNA: TGTGCCTGGAGTGTAAGGCTAGCGGGAGGGCCTGACAATGAGCAGTTCTTC; CDR3 protein: CAWSVRLAGGPDNEQFF
V gene: TRBV4-3; clone size: NA; J gene: TRBJ2-7; D gene: NA; CDR3 DNA: TGCGCCAGCAGCCAAGCTTCCAGGGGCTACGAGCAGTACTTC; CDR3 protein: CASSQASRGYEQYF
V gene: TRBV21-1; clone size: NA; J gene: TRBJ1-5; D gene: NA; CDR3 DNA: TGTGCCACCCAAATTCTCGTGGCATTTCAGGATCAGCCCCAGCATTTT; CDR3 protein: CATQILVAFQDQPQHF
V gene: TRBV6-1; clone size: NA; J gene: TRBJ2-7; D gene: TRBD2; CDR3 DNA: TGTGCCAGCAGTGAAGCGGCTAGCGGGAGAAGTGACGAGCAGTACTTC; CDR3 protein: CASSEAASGRSDEQYF
V gene: TRBV11-2; clone size: NA; J gene: TRBJ2-2; D gene: TRBD2; CDR3 DNA: TGTGCCAGCAGCCCCCGGTTAGCGGGAGTGGTCGGGGAGCTGTTTTTT; CDR3 protein: CASSPRLAGVVGELFF
V gene: TRBV27; clone size: NA; J gene: TRBJ2-1; D gene: NA; CDR3 DNA: TGTGCCAGCAAGAGGGATAGCCGCAATGAGCAGTTCTTC; CDR3 protein: CASKRDSRNEQFF
V gene: TRBV5-1; clone size: NA; J gene: TRBJ2-5; D gene: TRBD2; CDR3 DNA: TGCGCCAGCAGCTTTAGCGGGGTGACTCAAGAGACCCAGTACTTC; CDR3 protein: CASSFSGVTQETQYF
V gene: TRBV18; clone size: once; J gene: TRBJ2-3; D gene: NA; CDR3 DNA: TGTGCCAGCTCACCACCAGCCGGCGGTACAGATACGCAGTATTTT; CDR3 protein: CASSPPAGGTDTQYF
V gene: TRBV10-3; clone size: NA; J gene: TRBJ2-7; D gene: TRBD1; CDR3 DNA: TGTGCCATCAGTGACGGGGACAGGGCCTACGAGCAGTACTTC; CDR3 protein: CAISDGDRAYEQYF
V gene: TRBV6-5; clone size: NA; J gene: TRBJ2-1; D gene: TRBD2; CDR3 DNA: TGTGCCAGCAGTTACTCGGGGACTAGCGGGAGGAATGAGCAGTTCTTC; CDR3 protein: CASSYSGTSGRNEQFF
V gene: TRBV7-2; clone size: NA; J gene: TRBJ2-7; D gene: NA; CDR3 DNA: TGTGCCAGCAGCTTACAAGCTTACGAGCAGTACTTC; CDR3 protein: CASSLQAYEQYF
V gene: TRBV5-4; clone size: NA; J gene: TRBJ2-4; D gene: NA; CDR3 DNA: TGTGCCAGCAGCTTGGACAGGGCCAAAAACATTCAGTACTTC; CDR3 protein: CASSLDRAKNIQYF
V gene: TRBV7-9; clone size: NA; J gene: TRBJ1-1; D gene: NA; CDR3 DNA: TGTGCCAGCAGCTTGGTTTACTACACTGAAGCTTTCTTT; CDR3 protein: CASSLVYYTEAFF
V gene: TRBV7-9; clone size: few; J gene: TRBJ1-6; D gene: TRBD1; CDR3 DNA: TGTGCCAGCAGCACCTGGGGACAGGGAAGTAATTCACCCCTCCACTTT; CDR3 protein: CASSTWGQGSNSPLHF
V gene: TRBV2; clone size: NA; J gene: TRBJ2-3; D gene: TRBD2; CDR3 DNA: TGTGCCAGCAGTGAGTGGCGGGAGGAGGCGCAGTATTTT; CDR3 protein: CASSEWREEAQYF
V gene: TRBV7-9; clone size: NA; J gene: TRBJ2-3; D gene: TRBD2; CDR3 DNA: TGTGCCAGCAGCTTAAGTTATGCGGGAGGGCCCGTAGATACGCAGTATTTT; CDR3 protein: CASSLSYAGGPVDTQYF
V gene: TRBV7-2; clone size: few; J gene: TRBJ1-1; D gene: NA; CDR3 DNA: TGTGCCAGCAGCTTTAGGGGATCTCCTGAAGCTTTCTTT; CDR3 protein: CASSFRGSPEAFF
V gene: TRBV5-1; clone size: NA; J gene: TRBJ2-2; D gene: NA; CDR3 DNA: TGCGCCAGCAGCTTCCCAGGGTTAAACACCGGGGAGCTGTTTTTT; CDR3 protein: CASSFPGLNTGELFF
V gene: TRBV27; clone size: NA; J gene: TRBJ2-3; D gene: NA; CDR3 DNA: TGTGCCAGCAGCGGACAGTACACAGATACGCAGTATTTT; CDR3 protein: CASSGQYTDTQYF
V gene: TRBV19; clone size: NA; J gene: TRBJ2-5; D gene: NA; CDR3 DNA: TGTGCCAGTAGTCAGGGGGGACAAGAGACCCAGTACTTC; CDR3 protein: CASSQGGQETQYF
V gene: TRBV28; clone size: NA; J gene: TRBJ1-5; D gene: TRBD1; CDR3 DNA: TGTGCCAGCAGTTACAGGACAGGGAAGGGGGATCAGCCCCAGCATTTT; CDR3 protein: CASSYRTGKGDQPQHF
V gene: TRBV30; clone size: NA; J gene: TRBJ2-1; D gene: TRBD2; CDR3 DNA: TGTGCCTGGGGGGGGACTAGCGGTGGGCAGTTCTTC; CDR3 protein: CAWGGTSGGQFF
V gene: TRBV7-9; clone size: NA; J gene: TRBJ2-7; D gene: TRBD2; CDR3 DNA: TGTGCCAGCAGCTTATCTCGGACTAGCGGGACGGACGAGCAGTACTTC; CDR3 protein: CASSLSRTSGTDEQYF
V gene: TRBV5-5; clone size: NA; J gene: TRBJ2-1; D gene: NA; CDR3 DNA: TGTGCCAGCAGCTTCGAGGATCCCTCCTACAATGAGCAGTTCTTC; CDR3 protein: CASSFEDPSYNEQFF
V gene: TRBV15; clone size: NA; J gene: TRBJ1-2; D gene: TRBD1; CDR3 DNA: TGTGCCACCAGCAGAGACCCCGACAGGGCCTATGGCTACACCTTC; CDR3 protein: CATSRDPDRAYGYTF
V gene: TRBV7-2; clone size: few; J gene: TRBJ1-2; D gene: NA; CDR3 DNA: TGTGCCAGCAGCATTAACAGGGTCTATGGCTACACCTTC; CDR3 protein: CASSINRVYGYTF
V gene: TRBV6-1; clone size: NA; J gene: TRBJ2-7; D gene: NA; CDR3 DNA: TGTGCCAGCAGTGAAGCGTTGAGGTACGAGCAGTACTTC; CDR3 protein: CASSEALRYEQYF
V gene: TRBV29-1; clone size: NA; J gene: TRBJ2-7; D gene: TRBD2; CDR3 DNA: TGCAGCGTACTTCTGGCGGGAGTGACCGAGCAGTACTTC; CDR3 protein: CSVLLAGVTEQYF
V gene: TRBV7-8; clone size: NA; J gene: TRBJ1-6; D gene: NA; CDR3 DNA: TGTGCCAGCAGCTTACAGGGTTGGGATAATTCACCCCTCCACTTT; CDR3 protein: CASSLQGWDNSPLHF
V gene: TRBV29-1; clone size: NA; J gene: TRBJ1-2; D gene: NA; CDR3 DNA: TGCAGCGTGGTGAAACAGGGTTCCTATGGCTACACCTTC; CDR3 protein: CSVVKQGSYGYTF
V gene: TRBV6-1; clone size: NA; J gene: TRBJ1-3; D gene: TRBD1; CDR3 DNA: TGTGCCAGCAACCAGGGGGGTAGAAACACCATATATTTT; CDR3 protein: CASNQGGRNTIYF
V gene: TRBV27; clone size: NA; J gene: TRBJ1-2; D gene: TRBD1; CDR3 DNA: TGTGCCAGCCGGGACAGGGAAAAACGTGGCTACACCTTC; CDR3 protein: CASRDREKRGYTF
V gene: TRBV6-5; clone size: NA; J gene: TRBJ2-1; D gene: TRBD2; CDR3 DNA: TGTGCCAGCAGTTACTCGGGGACTAGCGGGAGTAAGCGGTTCTTC; CDR3 protein: CASSYSGTSGSKRFF
V gene: TRBV6-6; clone size: few; J gene: TRBJ1-5; D gene: TRBD1; CDR3 DNA: TGTGCCAGCAGTTACTCGACACAGGGGGCAGGTCAGCCCCAGCATTTT; CDR3 protein: CASSYSTQGAGQPQHF
V gene: TRBV10-3; clone size: NA; J gene: TRBJ2-5; D gene: NA; CDR3 DNA: TGTGCCATCTCCGGGACAAATCAAGAGACCCAGTACTTC; CDR3 protein: CAISGTNQETQYF
V gene: TRBV19; clone size: few; J gene: TRBJ2-7; D gene: NA; CDR3 DNA: TGTGCCAGTAGTCAGGGGAGCGAGCAGTACTTC; CDR3 protein: CASSQGSEQYF